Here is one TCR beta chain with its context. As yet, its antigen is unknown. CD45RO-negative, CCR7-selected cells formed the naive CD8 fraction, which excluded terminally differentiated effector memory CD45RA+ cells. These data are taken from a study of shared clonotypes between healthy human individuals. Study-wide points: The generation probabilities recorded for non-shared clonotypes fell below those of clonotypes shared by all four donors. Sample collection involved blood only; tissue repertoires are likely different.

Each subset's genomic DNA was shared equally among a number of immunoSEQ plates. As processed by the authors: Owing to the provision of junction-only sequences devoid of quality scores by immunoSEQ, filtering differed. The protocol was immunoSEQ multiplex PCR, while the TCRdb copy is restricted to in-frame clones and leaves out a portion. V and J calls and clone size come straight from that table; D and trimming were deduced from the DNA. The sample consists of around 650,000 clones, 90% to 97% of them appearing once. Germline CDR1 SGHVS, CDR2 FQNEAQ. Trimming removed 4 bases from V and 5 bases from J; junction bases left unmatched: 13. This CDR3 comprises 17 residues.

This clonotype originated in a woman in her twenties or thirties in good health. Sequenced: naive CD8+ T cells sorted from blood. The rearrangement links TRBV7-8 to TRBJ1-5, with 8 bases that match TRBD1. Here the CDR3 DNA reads TGTGCCAGCAGCTCATACACGACAGGGGATCTCTATCAGCCCCAGCATTTT. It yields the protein CASSSYTTGDLYQPQHF.